In this sample, the clone carrying this T cell receptor (beta chain) turned up once. Antigen specificity is unknown. Tissue processing of the graft released intraepithelial and lamina propria lymphocytes from it. The data were produced by immunoSEQ multiplex PCR, yet TCRdb's version contains in-frame clones alone and is incomplete. There are 13,000 or so clones in the sample; about 67% occur only once, and less than 9.5% lies in the top ten. From germline, CDR1 is MDHEN and CDR2 SYDVKM. The CDR3 is 16 residues long. The V end lost 5 bases, the J end lost 0 bases, and 17 bases lay between the germline ends. The data belong to a study of graft-versus-host responses after intestinal transplantation. For the study at large: Once they had received anti-thymocyte globulin induction, all recipients took tacrolimus and steroids for approximately 3 years. General study results and limits: GvH clonotypes were identified within recipient marrow, with a subset emerging first in ileum or blood.

The sample here was ileum tissue, taken 16 days after intestinal transplant. The sequence came from a human patient who received an intestinal transplant, so some T cells may come from the graft donor. This chain links TRBV28 with TRBJ2-7; D is possibly TRBD2 (6 bases). Here the CDR3 DNA reads TGTGCCAGCAGTACCCCCGGAGGGGCCCTCTCCTACGAGCAGTACTTC. Amino acid sequence: CASSTPGGALSYEQYF.